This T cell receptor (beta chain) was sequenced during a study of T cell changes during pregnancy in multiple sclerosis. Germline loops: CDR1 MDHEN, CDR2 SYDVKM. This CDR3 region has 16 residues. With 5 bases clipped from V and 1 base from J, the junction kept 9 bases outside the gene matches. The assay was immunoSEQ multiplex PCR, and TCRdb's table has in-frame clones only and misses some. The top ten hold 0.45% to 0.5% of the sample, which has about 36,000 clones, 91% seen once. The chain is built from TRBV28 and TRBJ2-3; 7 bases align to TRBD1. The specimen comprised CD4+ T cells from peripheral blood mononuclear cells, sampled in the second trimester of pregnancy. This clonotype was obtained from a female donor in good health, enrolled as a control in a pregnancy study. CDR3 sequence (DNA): TGTGCCAGCAGTGTCCAGTTCGACAGGGGCACAGATACGCAGTATTTT. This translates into CASSVQFDRGTDTQYF. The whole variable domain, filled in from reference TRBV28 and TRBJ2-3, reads DVKVTQSSRYLVKRTGEKVFLECVQDMDHENMFWYRQDPGLGLRLIYFSYDVKMKEKGDIPEGYSVSREKKERFSLILESASTNQTSMYLCASSVQFDRGTDTQYFGPGTRLTVL.